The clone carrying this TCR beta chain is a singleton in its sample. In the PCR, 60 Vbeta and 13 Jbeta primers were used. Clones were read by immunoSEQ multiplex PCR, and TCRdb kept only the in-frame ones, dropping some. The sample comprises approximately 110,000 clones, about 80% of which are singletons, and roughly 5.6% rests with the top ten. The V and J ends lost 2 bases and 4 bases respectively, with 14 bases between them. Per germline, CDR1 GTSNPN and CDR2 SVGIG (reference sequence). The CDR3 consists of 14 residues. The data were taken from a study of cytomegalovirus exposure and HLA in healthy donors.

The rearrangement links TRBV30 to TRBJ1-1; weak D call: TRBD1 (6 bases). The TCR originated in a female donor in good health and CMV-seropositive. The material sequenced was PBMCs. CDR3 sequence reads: CAWSRGAGGTEAFF. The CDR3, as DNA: TGTGCCTGGAGTAGGGGGGCGGGGGGCACTGAAGCTTTCTTT.